Below are 4 T cell receptor beta chains sequenced from a single sample in a study of cytomegalovirus exposure and HLA in healthy donors (dated by TCRdb to about 2017). The protocol used for the library was the immunoSEQ multiplex PCR assay. A mixture of 60 forward primers for TCR Vbeta segments and 13 reverse primers for TCR Jbeta segments was used in the multiplex PCR. Entries here come from immuneACCESS through TCRdb and include only in-frame sequences with V and J called. Some clones fail to appear in such tables; in the studies checked, an unresolved V gene covers under half of the shortfall, and the cause of the remainder is unknown. For this sample the table gives 110,000 or so clones, of which around 73% were detected only once. Under 9.5% of the sample rests with the top ten. The sample comprised PBMCs. These TCRs come from a man in his forties in good health and CMV-seronegative.

This clone was seen only a few times. The rearrangement links TRBV28 to TRBJ2-5, with TRBD2 matching 12 bases. CDR1 MDHEN and CDR2 SYDVKM come from the germline V gene. V lost 1 base and J lost 5; bases outside the gene matches: 11. The CDR3 sequence is 18 residues long. The CDR3 protein is CASSLSLRTSGVWETQYF. The CDR3 DNA reads as TGTGCCAGCAGTTTATCCCTGAGGACTAGCGGGGTGTGGGAGACCCAGTACTTC. The variable domain in full, with the rest retrieved from reference TRBV28 and TRBJ2-5, is DVKVTQSSRYLVKRTGEKVFLECVQDMDHENMFWYRQDPGLGLRLIYFSYDVKMKEKGDIPEGYSVSREKKERFSLILESASTNQTSMYLCASSLSLRTSGVWETQYFGPGTRLLVL.

The V gene is TRBV4-1, the J gene TRBJ2-1, with D tentatively TRBD1 (6 bases). Trimming took 0 bases from V and 3 from J, leaving 12 bases between them. Germline loops: CDR1 MGHRA, CDR2 YSYEKL. CDR3 length: 16 residues. The CDR3, as DNA: TGCGCCAGCAGCCAAGATGAGGGGGTTTACTACAATGAGCAGTTCTTC. Its protein product is CASSQDEGVYYNEQFF.

J is TRBJ2-7 and V is TRBV7-2; 7 nucleotides match TRBD1. V shed 2 bases, J shed 2 bases, and the junction held 9 bases outside the gene matches. The CDR3 loop spans 16 amino acids. The V gene's germline CDR1 is SGHTA and CDR2 FQGNSA. The CDR3 bases are TGTGCCAGCAGCTTAAGCTGGGACAGACAAGCCTACGAGCAGTACTTC. It specifies CASSLSWDRQAYEQYF.

The chain joins TRBV27 to TRBJ1-5; no firm D call. The CDR3 consists of 15 residues. The germline gives CDR1 MNHEY, CDR2 SMNVEV (reference sequence). Trimming left V 6 bases short and J 1 base short, with 13 bases between. The CDR3 loop reads CASREAVMSNQPQHF. The CDR3 DNA is TGTGCCAGCAGAGAGGCAGTGATGAGCAATCAGCCCCAGCATTTT.